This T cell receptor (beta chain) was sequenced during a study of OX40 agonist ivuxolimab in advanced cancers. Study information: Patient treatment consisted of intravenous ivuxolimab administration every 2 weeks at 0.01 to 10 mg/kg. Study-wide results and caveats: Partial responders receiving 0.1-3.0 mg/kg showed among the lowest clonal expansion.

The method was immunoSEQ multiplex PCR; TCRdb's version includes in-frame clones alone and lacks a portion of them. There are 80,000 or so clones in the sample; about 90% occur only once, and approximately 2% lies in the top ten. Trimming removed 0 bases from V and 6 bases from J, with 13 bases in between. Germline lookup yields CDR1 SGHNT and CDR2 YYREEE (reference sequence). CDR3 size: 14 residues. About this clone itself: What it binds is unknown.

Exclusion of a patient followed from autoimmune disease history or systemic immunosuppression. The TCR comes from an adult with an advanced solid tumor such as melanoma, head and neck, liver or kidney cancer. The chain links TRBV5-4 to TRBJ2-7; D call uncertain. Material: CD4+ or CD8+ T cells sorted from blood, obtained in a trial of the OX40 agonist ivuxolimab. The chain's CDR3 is CASSLATWISEQYF. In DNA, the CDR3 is TGTGCCAGCAGCTTGGCCACTTGGATTAGCGAGCAGTACTTC.